The TCR beta chain under discussion was sequenced for a study of T-cell reconstitution after alpha-beta-depleted transplantation in children. The V end lost 2 bases, the J end lost 2 bases, and 4 bases lay between the germline ends. Looked up from germline, CDR1 is DFQATT and CDR2 is SNEGSKA (reference sequence). The CDR3 has 11 residues. Preparation of the TCRbeta library was carried out with unique molecular identifiers. TCRdb re-analysed the PCR reads in MiXCR, keeping a single row per CDR3 protein. Here the sample spans just over 950,000 distinct CDR3 sequences, less than 30% being singletons. This sequence was found in a boy under two years old who had a stem cell transplant for SCID, so the T cells may come from the graft donor. The sample was PBMCs, mostly from graft donor cells, taken 360 days after TCRalphabeta/CD19-depleted stem cell transplant. This chain links TRBV20-1 with TRBJ2-7; D unresolved. The CDR3 region has the DNA TGCAGTGCTAGACAGGCCTACGAGCAGTACTTC. Amino acid sequence: CSARQAYEQYF.